One and the same sample provided the 30 T cell receptor beta chains below, sequenced in a study of radiotherapy plus CTLA-4 blockade in lung cancer. The repertoire was sequenced with immunoSEQ multiplex PCR; TCRdb's copy has only in-frame clones and lacks some. The sample lists about 62,000 clones; approximately 79% were seen once. Sequences were derived from peripheral blood, sampled from a patient treated with radiotherapy plus ipilimumab. These receptors all come from a human donor with non-small cell lung cancer who had a complete response to radiotherapy plus ipilimumab.

The chain links TRBV15 to TRBJ2-3; D might be TRBD1 (6 bases). Deletions cut 0 bases from V and 4 bases from J, with 20 bases between. This CDR3 spans 18 amino acids. Germline values: CDR1 LNHNV, CDR2 YYDKDF (reference sequence). The CDR3 nucleotides read TGTGCCACCAGCAGAGATATTCGAACAGGGCGGGTCCCAGATACGCAGTATTTT. Translating gives CATSRDIRTGRVPDTQYF.

Regarding this clone: A junction end diverges from the germline sequence, so it may reflect a read error. The chain carries TRBV7-2 and TRBJ1-1; D uncertain. The germline CDR1 and CDR2 sequences are SGHTA and FQGNSA. The CDR3 spans 14 residues. The CDR3 here is CASSLAGVKREAFF. The CDR3 bases are TGTGCCAGCAGCCTAGCCGGGGTAAAACGTGAAGCTTTCTTT. Together with reference TRBV7-2 and TRBJ1-1, the CDR3 gives the full variable domain: GAGVSQSPSNKVTEKGKDVELRCDPISGHTALYWYRQSLGQGLEFLIYFQGNSAPDKSGLPSDRFSAERTGGSVSTLTIQRTQQEDSAVYLCASSLAGVKREAFFGQGTRLTVV.

This clone turned up a few times. The chain uses TRBV30 and TRBJ1-4; the D is unclear. This CDR3 contains 14 residues. The germline V gene has CDR1 GTSNPN and CDR2 SVGIG (reference sequence). Between the trimmed V and J ends, which lost 2 bases and 4 bases, there was a span of 11 bases. CDR3 protein: CAWSPRGGNEKLFF. The DNA for the CDR3 is TGTGCCTGGAGTCCCCGGGGAGGTAATGAAAAACTGTTTTTT. The full variable domain, in which reference TRBV30 and TRBJ1-4 provide the parts outside the CDR3, is SQTIHQWPATLVQPVGSPLSLECTVEGTSNPNLYWYRQAAGRGLQLLFYSVGIGQISSEVPQNLSASRPQDRQFILSSKKLLLSDSGFYLCAWSPRGGNEKLFFGSGTQLSVL.

The V call is TRBV30, the J call TRBJ2-7, with 7 nucleotides matching TRBD2. CDR1 GTSNPN and CDR2 SVGIG come from the germline V gene (reference sequence). Losses at the gene ends were 5 bases for V and 2 bases for J; bases not matched to a gene: 3. CDR3 length equals 12 residues. The CDR3 is CAWGLGPYEQYF. For the CDR3, the DNA is TGTGCCTGGGGACTAGGACCCTACGAGCAGTACTTC.

The chain has TRBV21-1 and TRBJ2-3; the table gives TRBD2 as D, unverified against the DNA. TRBV21-1 is annotated as a pseudogene. CDR3 size: 13 residues. The CDR3: CASSCVGTDTQYF. CDR3 coding DNA: TGTGCCAGCAGCTGCGTCGGTACAGATACGCAGTATTTT.

CDR3 bases: TGTGCCAGCAGTTTATGGTCCCCCGGACAGGGCGAGCAGTACTTC. This translates into CASSLWSPGQGEQYF. This chain uses TRBV28 with TRBJ2-7; TRBD1 matches 8 bases. This CDR3 is 15 amino acids long. Germline values: CDR1 MDHEN, CDR2 SYDVKM. The V gene end was trimmed by 0 bases and the J gene end by 6 bases; junction bases not matched to a gene: 7.

V usage is TRBV18 and J usage is TRBJ1-3, with 8 nucleotides matching TRBD1. The V gene end was trimmed by 4 bases and the J gene end by 2 bases; junction bases not matched to a gene: 1. Germline CDR1 reads KGHSH; CDR2 reads LQKENI. CDR3 length equals 14 residues. This CDR3 reads CASSQQGAGNTIYF. The CDR3 DNA reads as TGTGCCAGCTCACAACAGGGGGCTGGAAACACCATATATTTT. The full variable domain, completed using reference TRBV18 and TRBJ1-3, is NAGVMQNPRHLVRRRGQEARLRCSPMKGHSHVYWYRQLPEEGLKFMVYLQKENIIDESGMPKERFSAEFPKEGPSILRIQQVVRGDSAAYFCASSQQGAGNTIYFGEGSWLTVV.

This chain links TRBV29-1 with TRBJ1-2, with D perhaps matching TRBD1 (5 bases). The CDR3 spans 12 residues. Trimming stripped 4 bases from V and 4 bases from J, with 10 bases between. CDR1 and CDR2 from the germline V gene are SQVTM and ANQGSEA. DNA for the CDR3: TGCAGCGTTGCTGCGGGGGGCTATGGCTACACCTTC. Its translation is CSVAAGGYGYTF.

The chain carries TRBV29-1 and TRBJ1-3; D is perhaps TRBD1 (5 bases). From germline, CDR1 is SQVTM and CDR2 ANQGSEA. V was shortened by 7 bases and J by 1 base, with 11 bases between the two germline ends. The CDR3 contains 13 residues. The CDR3 spells CSAAGLSGNTIYF. CDR3 DNA: TGCAGCGCCGCGGGGCTGTCTGGAAACACCATATATTTT.

V usage is TRBV7-6 and J usage is TRBJ2-7; TRBD1 agrees at 8 bases. Germline CDR1 is SGHVS and CDR2 is FNYEAQ. The CDR3 has 15 residues. With 0 bases clipped from V and 2 bases from J, the junction kept 3 bases outside the gene matches. The CDR3, as DNA: TGTGCCAGCAGCTTAGCTTGGGGACAGGCCTACGAGCAGTACTTC. It encodes CASSLAWGQAYEQYF.

CDR3 protein: CASSFMGLSGNEQFF. CDR3 DNA sequence: TGCGCCAGCAGCTTTATGGGACTCTCTGGCAATGAGCAGTTCTTC. The chain uses TRBV5-1 and TRBJ2-1, with a tentative D call TRBD2 (6 bases). The V end was cut by 2 bases, the J end by 6 bases, with 15 bases between. The germline V gene has CDR1 SGHRS and CDR2 YFSETQ. The CDR3 contains 15 residues.

With respect to this clone: Mismatch with germline at one junction end may stem from a read error. This chain joins TRBV10-3 and TRBJ2-7, with D hard to call. CDR1 is ENHRY, CDR2 SYGVKD, per germline. This CDR3 has 13 residues. The chain's CDR3 is CASSYDRSYEQYF. The CDR3 nucleotides are TGTGCCAGCAGTTACGATAGGAGCTACGAGCAGTACTTC.

The chain joins TRBV15 to TRBJ1-4; no clear D. CDR3 length equals 14 residues. V dropped 1 base and J dropped 4 bases, with 7 bases sitting between them. Germline CDR1 LNHNV, CDR2 YYDKDF (reference sequence). The CDR3, as DNA: TGTGCCACCAGCAGAGGGGCAATTAATGAAAAACTGTTTTTT. Protein sequence: CATSRGAINEKLFF.

The V gene is TRBV28, the J gene TRBJ2-7; 12 nucleotides match TRBD2. Germline-derived CDR1 and CDR2 are MDHEN and SYDVKM. CDR3 length: 16 amino acids. The J segment lost 3 bases and the V segment lost 1 base, leaving 4 bases of the junction unmatched. CDR3 DNA: TGTGCCAGCAGTTTATCTACTAGCGGGAGGTTCTACGAGCAGTACTTC. Its protein product is CASSLSTSGRFYEQYF.

The chain carries TRBV5-1 and TRBJ2-1; 7 bases align to TRBD1. CDR1 and CDR2 (germline): SGHRS, YFSETQ. The CDR3 runs 15 residues. The ends lost 6 bases at V and 4 bases at J; junction bases unmatched: 10. CDR3 sequence reads: CASTTRGGAYNEQFF. The CDR3 region has the DNA TGCGCCAGCACCACTAGAGGGGGCGCTTACAATGAGCAGTTCTTC.

There are a few counts of this clone. The rearrangement joins TRBV10-3 to TRBJ1-5, with unresolved D. Trimming removed 5 bases from V and 0 bases from J, with 5 bases in between. In germline, CDR1 is ENHRY, CDR2 SYGVKD. CDR3 length: 13 amino acids. CDR3 nucleotide sequence: TGTGCCATCAGTTTAGATAGCAATCAGCCCCAGCATTTT. Its protein product is CAISLDSNQPQHF.

The rearrangement links TRBV19 to TRBJ1-1; 7 bases map to TRBD1. Germline V gene sequence: CDR1 LNHDA, CDR2 SQIVND (reference sequence). Trimming took 3 bases from V and 5 from J; bases not matched to a gene: 3. This CDR3 has 13 residues. CDR3 DNA sequence: TGTGCCAGTAGTATCGACAGGGTGACTGAAGCTTTCTTT. The encoded protein is CASSIDRVTEAFF.

V usage is TRBV19 and J usage is TRBJ1-5; 8 bases are a match to TRBD1. Germline V gives CDR1 LNHDA, CDR2 SQIVND (reference sequence). Unmatched junction bases numbered 4, after V lost 4 bases and J lost 2 bases. The CDR3 contains 15 residues. This CDR3 is CASSKDRVGNQPQHF. The CDR3, as DNA: TGTGCCAGTAGTAAGGACAGGGTTGGCAATCAGCCCCAGCATTTT.

The chain links TRBV18 to TRBJ1-5, with 9 nucleotides matching TRBD1. Germline assignment: CDR1 KGHSH and CDR2 LQKENI. The ends lost 6 bases at V and 4 bases at J; junction bases unmatched: 4. There are 14 residues in the CDR3. The CDR3 loop is CASSPGTGNQPQHF. Here the CDR3 DNA reads TGTGCCAGCTCTCCCGGGACAGGGAATCAGCCCCAGCATTTT.

The V gene is TRBV18, the J gene TRBJ2-1; 7 bases align to TRBD1. The CDR3 covers 15 residues. Germline V gene lookup returns CDR1 KGHSH and CDR2 LQKENI. Losses at the gene ends were 3 bases for V and 3 bases for J; bases not matched to a gene: 5. CDR3 in DNA: TGTGCCAGCTCACCTGCCAGGGGGTTCTACAATGAGCAGTTCTTC. Translating it yields CASSPARGFYNEQFF.

V and J are TRBV10-3 and TRBJ2-2; unclear D gene. CDR3 length: 13 residues. V lost 2 bases and J lost 4, with 5 bases in between. Germline loops: CDR1 ENHRY, CDR2 SYGVKD. The CDR3 sequence is CAISERFTGELFF. CDR3 bases: TGTGCCATCAGTGAGCGGTTCACCGGGGAGCTGTTTTTT.

This chain uses TRBV7-9 with TRBJ2-2; tentative D call: TRBD2 (5 bases). V dropped 5 bases and J dropped 5 bases, with 15 bases sitting between them. This CDR3 spans 15 amino acids. The germline gives CDR1 SEHNR, CDR2 FQNEAQ (reference sequence). The chain's CDR3 is CASSQTGLRTGELFF. The CDR3 DNA is TGTGCCAGCAGCCAAACTGGACTGAGAACCGGGGAGCTGTTTTTT.

V usage is TRBV7-8 and J usage is TRBJ1-6; D might be TRBD1 (5 bases). Trimming stripped 3 bases from V and 7 bases from J, with 16 bases between. CDR1 and CDR2 (germline): SGHVS, FQNEAQ. CDR3 length equals 16 residues. The CDR3 sequence is CASSFAAGTFNSPLHF. CDR3 in DNA: TGTGCCAGCAGCTTCGCGGCGGGGACTTTCAATTCACCCCTCCACTTT.

V gene TRBV6-6 combines with J gene TRBJ2-1; 7 nucleotides match TRBD1. The CDR3 has 13 amino acids. Germline trimming cut 9 bases from V and 6 bases from J; bases unmatched to any gene: 8. Germline V CDR1 and CDR2: MNHNY, SVGAGI (reference sequence). The CDR3 here is CASRDSDSNEQFF. The CDR3 DNA follows: TGTGCCAGTCGGGACAGCGACTCCAATGAGCAGTTCTTC.

The rearrangement links TRBV30 to TRBJ2-2, with a tentative D call TRBD1 (5 bases). Germline lookup yields CDR1 GTSNPN and CDR2 SVGIG (reference sequence). The V and J ends lost 4 bases and 10 bases respectively, with 13 bases between them. The CDR3 length is 12 residues. The CDR3 protein is CAWTRGYEELFF. The DNA for the CDR3 is TGTGCCTGGACTAGGGGATATGAGGAGCTGTTTTTT.

The rearrangement uses TRBV5-4 and TRBJ1-2, with a weak D call TRBD1 (6 bases). CDR3 length equals 14 residues. The germline V gene encodes CDR1 SGHNT and CDR2 YYREEE (reference sequence). Trimming removed 3 bases from V and 5 bases from J, with 14 bases in between. The CDR3 nucleotides read TGTGCCAGCAGCTCGACAGGAAAAGGGTATGGCTACACCTTC. It translates to CASSSTGKGYGYTF. Supplemented by reference TRBV5-4 and TRBJ1-2, the full variable domain reads ETGVTQSPTHLIKTRGQQVTLRCSSQSGHNTVSWYQQALGQGPQFIFQYYREEENGRGNFPPRFSGLQFPNYSSELNVNALELDDSALYLCASSSTGKGYGYTFGSGTRLTVV.

The V gene is TRBV29-1, the J gene TRBJ1-4, with 7 bases matching TRBD1. The CDR3 covers 12 residues. V lost 4 bases to trimming and J lost 8 bases; unmatched junction nucleotides: 4. Germline lookup yields CDR1 SQVTM and CDR2 ANQGSEA. CDR3 sequence reads: CSVGGGREKLFF. In DNA, the CDR3 is TGCAGCGTTGGAGGGGGCAGAGAAAAACTGTTTTTT.

This sequence joins TRBV28 and TRBJ1-3, with D possibly TRBD1 on 5 matching bases. The germline gives CDR1 MDHEN, CDR2 SYDVKM. V was pared by 2 bases and J by 4 bases, with 9 bases between. CDR3 length: 14 residues. The CDR3 DNA reads as TGTGCCAGCAGTTTACTGGGGCCAGGAAACACCATATATTTT. Amino acid sequence: CASSLLGPGNTIYF.

The chain employs TRBV7-2 and TRBJ2-3; 8 bases line up with TRBD1. The CDR3 loop spans 15 amino acids. Germline trimming cut 5 bases from V and 3 bases from J; bases unmatched to any gene: 7. Germline V lookup: CDR1 SGHTA, CDR2 FQGNSA. In DNA form, the CDR3 reads TGTGCCAGCAGCCCCAGGGGACAGGAGACAGATACGCAGTATTTT. It codes for CASSPRGQETDTQYF. The full variable domain, completed using reference TRBV7-2 and TRBJ2-3, is GAGVSQSPSNKVTEKGKDVELRCDPISGHTALYWYRQSLGQGLEFLIYFQGNSAPDKSGLPSDRFSAERTGGSVSTLTIQRTQQEDSAVYLCASSPRGQETDTQYFGPGTRLTVL.

Concerning this clone itself: The junction shows a germline mismatch at one end, possibly a read error. V and J are TRBV19 and TRBJ2-7; 9 bases align to TRBD1. The CDR3 length is 15 residues. Germline V gene lookup returns CDR1 LNHDA and CDR2 SQIVND (reference sequence). CDR3 in amino acids: CASSIKGQGAYKQYF. The CDR3 nucleotides are TGTGCCAGTAGTATTAAGGGACAGGGCGCCTACAAGCAGTACTTC.